The T cell receptor (beta chain) under discussion was sequenced for a study of shared clonotypes between healthy human individuals. A note on this clone: What it recognizes is unknown.

Sequenced by immunoSEQ multiplex PCR; TCRdb stores in-frame clones only, minus some. The sample has about 2.2 million clones; around 93% are singletons. CD45RO-negative cells were positively selected for CCR7, leaving out terminally differentiated effector memory CD45RA+ cells. Whole-study results and caveats: The generation probabilities recorded for non-shared clonotypes fell below those of clonotypes shared by all four donors.

Sequenced input: naive CD8+ T cells from PBMCs. The sequence came from a man between 18 and 29 years old in good health. Some clones in this sample may be carry-over from other donors' samples.

The CDR3 DNA follows: TGTGCCAGCAGCTTTCGCAGGGGCCCAGATGGCTACACCTTC. Translation: CASSFRRGPDGYTF. This chain links TRBV11-2 with TRBJ1-2, with a weak D call TRBD1 (6 bases). V lost 3 bases and J lost 6, with 14 bases in between. This CDR3 has 14 amino acids. CDR1 and CDR2 from the germline V gene are SGHAT and FQNNGV.